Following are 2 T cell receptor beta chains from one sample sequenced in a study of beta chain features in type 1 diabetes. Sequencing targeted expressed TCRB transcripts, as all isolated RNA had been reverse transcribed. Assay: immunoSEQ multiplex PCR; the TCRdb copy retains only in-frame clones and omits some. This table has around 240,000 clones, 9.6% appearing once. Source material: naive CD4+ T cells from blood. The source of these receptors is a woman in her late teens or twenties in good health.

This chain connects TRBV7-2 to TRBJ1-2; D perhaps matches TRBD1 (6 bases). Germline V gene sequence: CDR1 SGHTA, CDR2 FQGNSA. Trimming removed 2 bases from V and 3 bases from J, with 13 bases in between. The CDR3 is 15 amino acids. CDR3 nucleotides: TGTGCCAGCAGCTTATCAGAGGGGGGGTACTATGGCTACACCTTC. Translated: CASSLSEGGYYGYTF. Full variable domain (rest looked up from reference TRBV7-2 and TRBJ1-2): GAGVSQSPSNKVTEKGKDVELRCDPISGHTALYWYRQSLGQGLEFLIYFQGNSAPDKSGLPSDRFSAERTGGSVSTLTIQRTQQEDSAVYLCASSLSEGGYYGYTFGSGTRLTVV.

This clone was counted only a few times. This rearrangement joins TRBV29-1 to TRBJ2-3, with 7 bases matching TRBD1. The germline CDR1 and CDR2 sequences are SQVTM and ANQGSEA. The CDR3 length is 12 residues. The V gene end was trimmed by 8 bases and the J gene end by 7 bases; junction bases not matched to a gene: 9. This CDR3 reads CSSEGALNTQYF. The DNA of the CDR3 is TGCAGCAGCGAGGGGGCGCTGAATACGCAGTATTTT.